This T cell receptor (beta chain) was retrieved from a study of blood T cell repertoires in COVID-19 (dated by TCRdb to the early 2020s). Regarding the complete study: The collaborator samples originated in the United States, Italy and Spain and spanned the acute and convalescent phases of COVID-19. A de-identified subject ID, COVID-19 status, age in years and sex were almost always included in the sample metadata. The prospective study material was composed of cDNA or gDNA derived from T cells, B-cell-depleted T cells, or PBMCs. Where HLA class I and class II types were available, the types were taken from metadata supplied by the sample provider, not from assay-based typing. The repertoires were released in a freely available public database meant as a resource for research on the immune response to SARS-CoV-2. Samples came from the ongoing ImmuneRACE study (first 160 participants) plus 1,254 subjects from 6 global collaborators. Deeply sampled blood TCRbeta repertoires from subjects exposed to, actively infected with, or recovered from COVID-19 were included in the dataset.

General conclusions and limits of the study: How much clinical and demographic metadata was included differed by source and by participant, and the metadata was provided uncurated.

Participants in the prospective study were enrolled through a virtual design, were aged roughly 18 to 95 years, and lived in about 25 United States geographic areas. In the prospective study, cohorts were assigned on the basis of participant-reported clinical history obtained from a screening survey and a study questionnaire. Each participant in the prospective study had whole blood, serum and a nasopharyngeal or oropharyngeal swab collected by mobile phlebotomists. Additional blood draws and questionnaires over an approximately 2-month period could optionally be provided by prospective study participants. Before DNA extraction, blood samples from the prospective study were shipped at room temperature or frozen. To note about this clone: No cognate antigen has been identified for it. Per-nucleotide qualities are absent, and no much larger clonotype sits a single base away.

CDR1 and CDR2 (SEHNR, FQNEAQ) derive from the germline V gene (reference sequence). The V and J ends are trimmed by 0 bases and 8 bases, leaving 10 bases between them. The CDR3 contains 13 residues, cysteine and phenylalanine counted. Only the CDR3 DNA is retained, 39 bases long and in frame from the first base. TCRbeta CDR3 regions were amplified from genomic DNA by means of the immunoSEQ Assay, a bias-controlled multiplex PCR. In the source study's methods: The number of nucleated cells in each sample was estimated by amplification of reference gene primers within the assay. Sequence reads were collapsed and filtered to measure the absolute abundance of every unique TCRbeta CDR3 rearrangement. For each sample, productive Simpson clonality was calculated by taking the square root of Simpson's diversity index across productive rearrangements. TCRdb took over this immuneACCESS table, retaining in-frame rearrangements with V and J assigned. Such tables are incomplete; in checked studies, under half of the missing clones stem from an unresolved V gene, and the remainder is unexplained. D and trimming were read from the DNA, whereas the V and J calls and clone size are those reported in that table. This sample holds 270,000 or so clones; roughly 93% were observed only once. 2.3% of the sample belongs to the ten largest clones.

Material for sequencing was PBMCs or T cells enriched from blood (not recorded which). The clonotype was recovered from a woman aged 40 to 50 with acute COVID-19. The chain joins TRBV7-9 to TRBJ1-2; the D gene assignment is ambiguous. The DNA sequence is TGTGCCAGCAGCTTAGCGGAGGGTCGAGGCTACACCTTC. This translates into CASSLAEGRGYTF.